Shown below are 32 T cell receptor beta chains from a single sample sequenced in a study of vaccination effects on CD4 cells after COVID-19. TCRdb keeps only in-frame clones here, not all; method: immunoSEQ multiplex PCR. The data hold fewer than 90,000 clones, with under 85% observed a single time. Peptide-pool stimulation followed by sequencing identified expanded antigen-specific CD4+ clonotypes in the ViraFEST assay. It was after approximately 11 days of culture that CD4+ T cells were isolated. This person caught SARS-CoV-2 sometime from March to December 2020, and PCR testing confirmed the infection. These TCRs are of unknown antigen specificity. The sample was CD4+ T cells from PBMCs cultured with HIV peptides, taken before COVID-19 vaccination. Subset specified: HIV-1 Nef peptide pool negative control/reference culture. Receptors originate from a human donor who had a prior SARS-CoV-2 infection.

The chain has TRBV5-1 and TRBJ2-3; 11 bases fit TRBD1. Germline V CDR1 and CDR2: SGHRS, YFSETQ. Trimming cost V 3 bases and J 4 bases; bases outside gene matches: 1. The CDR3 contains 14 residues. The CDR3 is CASSWTGGSDTQYF. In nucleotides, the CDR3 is TGCGCCAGCAGCTGGACAGGGGGCTCAGATACGCAGTATTTT.

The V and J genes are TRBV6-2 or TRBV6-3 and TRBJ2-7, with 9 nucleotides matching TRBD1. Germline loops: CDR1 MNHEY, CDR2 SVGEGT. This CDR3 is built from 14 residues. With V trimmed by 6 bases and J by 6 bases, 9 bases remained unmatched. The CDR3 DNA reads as TGTGCCAGCAGCCCCCTGGGACAGGGTCTCGAGCAGTACTTC. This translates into CASSPLGQGLEQYF.

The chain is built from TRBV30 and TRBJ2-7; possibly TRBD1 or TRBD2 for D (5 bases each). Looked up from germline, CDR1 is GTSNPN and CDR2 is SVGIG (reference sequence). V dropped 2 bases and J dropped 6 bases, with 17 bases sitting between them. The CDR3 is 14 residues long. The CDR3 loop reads CAWSPYGRGAEQYF. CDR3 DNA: TGTGCCTGGAGTCCGTATGGGCGAGGGGCCGAGCAGTACTTC.

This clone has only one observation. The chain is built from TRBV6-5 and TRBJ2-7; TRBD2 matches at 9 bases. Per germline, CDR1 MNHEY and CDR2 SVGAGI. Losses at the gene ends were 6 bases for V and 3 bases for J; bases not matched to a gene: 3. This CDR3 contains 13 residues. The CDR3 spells CASRASGNYEQYF. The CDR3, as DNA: TGTGCCAGCAGGGCTAGCGGGAACTACGAGCAGTACTTC.

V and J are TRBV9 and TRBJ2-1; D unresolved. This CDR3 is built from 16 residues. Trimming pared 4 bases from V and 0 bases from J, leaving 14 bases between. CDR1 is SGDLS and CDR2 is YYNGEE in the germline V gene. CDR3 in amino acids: CASSFRPMSSYNEQFF. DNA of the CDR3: TGTGCCAGCAGCTTCCGACCGATGAGCTCCTACAATGAGCAGTTCTTC.

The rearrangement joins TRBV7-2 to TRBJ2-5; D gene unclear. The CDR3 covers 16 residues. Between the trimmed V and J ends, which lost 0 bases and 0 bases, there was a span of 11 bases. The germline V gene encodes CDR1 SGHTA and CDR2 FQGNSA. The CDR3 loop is CASSLAGSMYQETQYF. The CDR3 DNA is TGTGCCAGCAGCTTAGCGGGAAGTATGTACCAAGAGACCCAGTACTTC.

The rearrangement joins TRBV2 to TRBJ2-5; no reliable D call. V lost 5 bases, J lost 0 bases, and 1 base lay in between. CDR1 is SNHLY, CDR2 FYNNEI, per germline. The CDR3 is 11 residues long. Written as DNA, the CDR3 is TGTGCCAGCAGTTACCAAGAGACCCAGTACTTC. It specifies CASSYQETQYF.

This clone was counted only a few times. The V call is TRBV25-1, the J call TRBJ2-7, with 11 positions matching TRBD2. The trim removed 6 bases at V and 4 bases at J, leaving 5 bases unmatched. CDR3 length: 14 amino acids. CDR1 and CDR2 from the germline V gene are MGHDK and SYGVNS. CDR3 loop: CASSGTSGPYEQYF. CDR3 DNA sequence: TGTGCCAGCAGCGGGACTAGCGGACCGTACGAGCAGTACTTC.

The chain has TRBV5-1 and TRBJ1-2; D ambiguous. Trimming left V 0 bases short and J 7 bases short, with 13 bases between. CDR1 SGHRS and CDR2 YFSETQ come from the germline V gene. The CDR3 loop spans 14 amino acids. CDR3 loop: CASSLDSMGSGYTF. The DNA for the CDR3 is TGCGCCAGCAGCTTGGACAGCATGGGGAGTGGCTACACCTTC.

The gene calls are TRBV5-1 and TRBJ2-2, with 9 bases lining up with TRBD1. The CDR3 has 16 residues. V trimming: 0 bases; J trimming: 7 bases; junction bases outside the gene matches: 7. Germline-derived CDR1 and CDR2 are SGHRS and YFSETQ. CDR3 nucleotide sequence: TGCGCCAGCAGCTTGGCGGGACAGGGCTTGGGCGGGGAGCTGTTTTTT. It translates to CASSLAGQGLGGELFF.

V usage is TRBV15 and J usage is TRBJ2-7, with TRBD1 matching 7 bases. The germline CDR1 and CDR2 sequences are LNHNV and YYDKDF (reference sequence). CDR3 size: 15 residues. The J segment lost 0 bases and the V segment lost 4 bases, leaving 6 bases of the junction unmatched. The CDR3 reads CATSKEGQFSYEQYF. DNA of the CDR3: TGTGCCACCAGCAAAGAGGGACAGTTCTCCTACGAGCAGTACTTC.

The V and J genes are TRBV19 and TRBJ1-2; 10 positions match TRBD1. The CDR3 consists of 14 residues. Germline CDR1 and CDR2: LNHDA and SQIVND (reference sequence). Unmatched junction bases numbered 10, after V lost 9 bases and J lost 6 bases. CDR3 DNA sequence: TGTGCCAGGGCCCGGGACAGGGGTCGTCATGGCTACACCTTC. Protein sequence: CARARDRGRHGYTF.

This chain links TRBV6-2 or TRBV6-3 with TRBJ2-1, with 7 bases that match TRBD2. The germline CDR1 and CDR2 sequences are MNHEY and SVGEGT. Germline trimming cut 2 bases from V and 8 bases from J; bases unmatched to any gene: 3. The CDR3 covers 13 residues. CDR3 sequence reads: CASSYAGEDEQFF. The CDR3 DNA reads TGTGCCAGCAGTTACGCGGGAGAGGATGAGCAGTTCTTC.

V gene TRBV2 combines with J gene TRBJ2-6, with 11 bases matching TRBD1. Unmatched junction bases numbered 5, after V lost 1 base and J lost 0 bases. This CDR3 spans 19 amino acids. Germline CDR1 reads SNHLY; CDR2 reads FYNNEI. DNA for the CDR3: TGTGCCAGCAGTGAAGTGGGGGGGACAGGGGGCTCTGGGGCCAACGTCCTGACTTTC. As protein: CASSEVGGTGGSGANVLTF.

The CDR3 region is CASSFGDRRNQPQHF. For the CDR3, the DNA is TGTGCCAGCAGTTTTGGGGACAGGCGTAATCAGCCCCAGCATTTT. The rearrangement uses TRBV7-2 and TRBJ1-5; 8 bases are a match to TRBD1. The junction had 8 bases not matched to a gene; V was cut back by 6 bases and J by 4 bases. This CDR3 comprises 15 residues. Germline assignment: CDR1 SGHTA and CDR2 FQGNSA.

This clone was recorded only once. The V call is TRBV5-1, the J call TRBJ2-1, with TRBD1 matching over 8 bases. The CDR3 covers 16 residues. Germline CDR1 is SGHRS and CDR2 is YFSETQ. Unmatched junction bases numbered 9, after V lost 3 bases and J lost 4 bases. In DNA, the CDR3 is TGCGCCAGCAGCTGGGGTCAGGGACAGGCTTACAATGAGCAGTTCTTC. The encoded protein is CASSWGQGQAYNEQFF.

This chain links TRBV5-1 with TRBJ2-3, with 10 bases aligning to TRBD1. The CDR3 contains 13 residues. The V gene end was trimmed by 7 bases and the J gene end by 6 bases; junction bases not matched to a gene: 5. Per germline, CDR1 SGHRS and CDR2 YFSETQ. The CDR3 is CASYGQGGDTQYF. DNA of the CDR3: TGCGCCAGCTACGGACAGGGGGGTGATACGCAGTATTTT.

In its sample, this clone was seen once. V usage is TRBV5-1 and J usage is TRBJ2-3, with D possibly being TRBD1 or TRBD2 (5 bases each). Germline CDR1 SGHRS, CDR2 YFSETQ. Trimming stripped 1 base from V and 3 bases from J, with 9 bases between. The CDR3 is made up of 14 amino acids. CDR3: CASSLLEGTDTQYF. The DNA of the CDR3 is TGCGCCAGCAGCTTGCTAGAGGGGACAGATACGCAGTATTTT.

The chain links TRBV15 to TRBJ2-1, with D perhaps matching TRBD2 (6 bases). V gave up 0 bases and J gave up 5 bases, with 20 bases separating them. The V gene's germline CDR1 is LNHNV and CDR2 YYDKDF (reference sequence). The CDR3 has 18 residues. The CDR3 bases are TGTGCCACCAGCAGAGATCGATTCCGGGACTCAGGTAACAATGAGCAGTTCTTC. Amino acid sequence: CATSRDRFRDSGNNEQFF.

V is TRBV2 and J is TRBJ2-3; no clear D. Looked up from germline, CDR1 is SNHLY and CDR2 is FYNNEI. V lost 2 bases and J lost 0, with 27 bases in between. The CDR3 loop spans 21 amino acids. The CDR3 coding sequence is TGTGCCAGCAGTGAACCACGGTCCGTTAGAAAAACCCAAACTAGCACAGATACGCAGTATTTT. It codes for CASSEPRSVRKTQTSTDTQYF.

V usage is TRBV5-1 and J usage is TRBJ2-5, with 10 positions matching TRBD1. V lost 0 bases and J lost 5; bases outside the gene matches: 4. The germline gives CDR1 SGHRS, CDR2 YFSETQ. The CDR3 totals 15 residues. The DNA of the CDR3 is TGCGCCAGCAGCTTGGTTGGGACAGGGGTTGAGACCCAGTACTTC. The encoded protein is CASSLVGTGVETQYF.

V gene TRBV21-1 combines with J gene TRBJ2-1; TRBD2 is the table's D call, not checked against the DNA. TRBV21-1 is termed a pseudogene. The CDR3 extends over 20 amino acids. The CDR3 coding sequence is TGTGCCAGCAGCAAAAAGTTCAACCTAGCGGGAGGGTTCTCCTACAATGAGCAGTTCTTC. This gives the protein CASSKKFNLAGGFSYNEQFF.

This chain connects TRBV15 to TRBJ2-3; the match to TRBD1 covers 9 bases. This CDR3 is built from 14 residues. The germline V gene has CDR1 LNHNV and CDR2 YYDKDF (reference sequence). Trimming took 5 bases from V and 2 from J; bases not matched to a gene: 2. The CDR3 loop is CATSRDRVTDTQYF. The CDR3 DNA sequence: TGTGCCACCAGCCGGGACAGGGTCACAGATACGCAGTATTTT.

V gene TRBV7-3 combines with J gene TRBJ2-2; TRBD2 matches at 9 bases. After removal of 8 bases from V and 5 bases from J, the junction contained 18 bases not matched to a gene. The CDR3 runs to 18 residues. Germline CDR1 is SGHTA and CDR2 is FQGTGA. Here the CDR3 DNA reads TGTGCCAGCGGCCCAGGGGATTGGGCTAGCGGGAATACCGGGGAGCTGTTTTTT. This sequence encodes CASGPGDWASGNTGELFF.

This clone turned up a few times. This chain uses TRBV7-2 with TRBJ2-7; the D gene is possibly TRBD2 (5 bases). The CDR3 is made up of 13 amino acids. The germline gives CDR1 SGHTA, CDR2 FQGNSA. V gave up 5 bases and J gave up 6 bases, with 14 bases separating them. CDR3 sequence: CASSLPRRAEQYF. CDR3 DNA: TGTGCCAGCAGCCTACCCCGGCGGGCCGAGCAGTACTTC.

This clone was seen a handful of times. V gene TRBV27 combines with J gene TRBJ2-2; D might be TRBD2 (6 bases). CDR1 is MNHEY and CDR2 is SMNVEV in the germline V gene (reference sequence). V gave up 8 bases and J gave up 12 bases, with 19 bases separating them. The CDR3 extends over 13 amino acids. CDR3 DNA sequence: TGTGCCAGCTCTAATCTTGGGGGGTACAAGCTGTTTTTT. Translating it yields CASSNLGGYKLFF.

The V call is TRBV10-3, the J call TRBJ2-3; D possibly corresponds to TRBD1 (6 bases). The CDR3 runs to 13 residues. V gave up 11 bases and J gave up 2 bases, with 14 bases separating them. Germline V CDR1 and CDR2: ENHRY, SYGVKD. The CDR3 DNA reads TGTGCCGCCCGGGACACGGACACAGATACGCAGTATTTT. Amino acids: CAARDTDTDTQYF.

CDR3 residues: CASTGVAGDNEQFF. CDR3 DNA: TGTGCCAGCACTGGGGTAGCGGGGGACAATGAGCAGTTCTTC. This chain joins TRBV2 and TRBJ2-1; TRBD2 aligns across 9 bases. CDR1 SNHLY and CDR2 FYNNEI come from the germline V gene. With V trimmed by 7 bases and J by 5 bases, 6 bases remained unmatched. This CDR3 is 14 amino acids long.

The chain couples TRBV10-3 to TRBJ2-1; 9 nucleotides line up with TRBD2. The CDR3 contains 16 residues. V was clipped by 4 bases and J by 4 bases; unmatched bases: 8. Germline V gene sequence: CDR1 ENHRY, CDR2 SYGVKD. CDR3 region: CAISGDTSGLYNEQFF. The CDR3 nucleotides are TGTGCCATCAGTGGTGACACTAGCGGGTTATACAATGAGCAGTTCTTC.

The CDR3 region is CASSPNTGTNSPLHF. DNA of the CDR3: TGTGCCAGCTCACCTAATACAGGGACCAATTCACCCCTCCACTTT. The chain employs TRBV18 and TRBJ1-6, with D perhaps TRBD1 (6 bases). Trimming took off 3 bases at V and 7 bases at J, with 13 bases between the two ends. Germline CDR1 reads KGHSH; CDR2 reads LQKENI. The CDR3 spans 15 residues. The variable domain in full, with the rest retrieved from reference TRBV18 and TRBJ1-6, is NAGVMQNPRHLVRRRGQEARLRCSPMKGHSHVYWYRQLPEEGLKFMVYLQKENIIDESGMPKERFSAEFPKEGPSILRIQQVVRGDSAAYFCASSPNTGTNSPLHFGNGTRLTVT.

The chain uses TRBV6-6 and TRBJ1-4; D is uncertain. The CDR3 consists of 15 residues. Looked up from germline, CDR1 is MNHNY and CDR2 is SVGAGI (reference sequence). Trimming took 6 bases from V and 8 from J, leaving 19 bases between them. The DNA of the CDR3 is TGTGCCAGCAGCCCCCCGGAGGGATTCGGCGAAAAACTGTTTTTT. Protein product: CASSPPEGFGEKLFF.

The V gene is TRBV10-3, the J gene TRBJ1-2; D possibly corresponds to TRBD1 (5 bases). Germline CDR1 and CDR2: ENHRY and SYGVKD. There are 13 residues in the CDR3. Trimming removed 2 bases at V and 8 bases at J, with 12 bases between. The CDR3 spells CAISEGQGFGYTF. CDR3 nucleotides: TGTGCCATCAGTGAGGGTCAGGGATTCGGCTACACCTTC.